A single sample gave rise to the 24 T cell receptor beta chains below, sequenced in a study of T cell responses to AZD1222 COVID-19 vaccine. TCRdb keeps only in-frame clones here, not all; method: immunoSEQ multiplex PCR. Of 95,000 to 150,000 clones in the sample, about 88% were seen once. The input for sequencing was peripheral blood, taken on day 0 of AZD1222 vaccination. The receptors shown here come from an adult in good health.

V gene TRBV6-6 combines with J gene TRBJ2-7, with 8 positions matching TRBD2. Germline values: CDR1 MNHNY, CDR2 SVGAGI (reference sequence). CDR3 length: 14 amino acids. J gave up 1 base and V 6 bases, and 5 bases lay outside the gene matches. CDR3 amino acids: CASRVTSESYEQYF. The DNA of the CDR3 is TGTGCCAGCAGAGTGACTAGCGAGTCCTACGAGCAGTACTTC.

The gene calls are TRBV9 and TRBJ2-1; the match to TRBD1 covers 10 bases. The germline V gene encodes CDR1 SGDLS and CDR2 YYNGEE. J lost 8 bases, V lost 3 bases, and 5 bases had no gene match. CDR3 length equals 14 residues. CDR3 DNA: TGTGCCAGCAGCGAAGACAGGGGGCGGGATGAGCAGTTCTTC. Residues: CASSEDRGRDEQFF.

The V call is TRBV7-9, the J call TRBJ1-5; no reliable D call. This CDR3 region has 13 residues. Germline values: CDR1 SEHNR, CDR2 FQNEAQ (reference sequence). Trimming pared 5 bases from V and 0 bases from J, leaving 5 bases between. CDR3: CASSRYSNQPQHF. Here the CDR3 DNA reads TGTGCCAGCAGCAGATATAGCAATCAGCCCCAGCATTTT.

CDR3 nucleotides: TGTGCCAGCAGGGACGTCTATGGCTACACCTTC. This codes for CASRDVYGYTF. The V call is TRBV6-6, the J call TRBJ1-2, with no clear D. Trimming took off 6 bases at V and 4 bases at J, with 6 bases between the two ends. Germline V gene data show CDR1 as MNHNY and CDR2 as SVGAGI (reference sequence). CDR3 size: 11 residues.

The chain joins TRBV3-1 (or the pseudogene TRBV3-2) to TRBJ1-3; possibly TRBD1 for D (5 bases). V shed 1 base and J shed 0 bases, with 10 bases lying between them. Per the germline V gene, CDR1 is LGHDT and CDR2 is YNNKEL (reference sequence). CDR3 length equals 16 residues. The CDR3 DNA follows: TGTGCCAGCAGCCAAGTCGGGGGTTACTCTGGAAACACCATATATTTT. Protein sequence: CASSQVGGYSGNTIYF.

The chain links TRBV2 to TRBJ2-7; no firm D call. The CDR3 runs 11 residues. Trimming took 6 bases from V and 2 from J, leaving 5 bases between them. Germline CDR1 is SNHLY and CDR2 is FYNNEI. As DNA, the CDR3 is TGTGCCAGCAGCCAGACCTACGAGCAGTACTTC. Translated, it gives CASSQTYEQYF.

The chain is built from TRBV6-1 and TRBJ1-4; unclear D gene. Germline CDR1 and CDR2: MNHNS and SASEGT. The CDR3 length is 15 residues. V was shortened by 2 bases and J by 4 bases, with 11 bases between the two germline ends. The CDR3 region has the DNA TGTGCCAGCAGTGAAAGGCGCCGTGATAATGAAAAACTGTTTTTT. This encodes CASSERRRDNEKLFF.

The rearrangement uses TRBV14 and TRBJ1-1, with D unclear. This CDR3 has 13 amino acids. Per germline, CDR1 SGHDN and CDR2 FVKESK. V shed 0 bases and J shed 5 bases, with 7 bases lying between them. The CDR3 DNA is TGTGCCAGCAGCCAAGAGGGGTGGACTGAAGCTTTCTTT. Translating gives CASSQEGWTEAFF.

The chain carries TRBV30 and TRBJ2-3; 10 bases map to TRBD2. V lost 4 bases to trimming and J lost 5 bases; unmatched junction nucleotides: 6. The CDR3 sequence is 14 residues long. The germline V gene encodes CDR1 GTSNPN and CDR2 SVGIG (reference sequence). Written as DNA, the CDR3 is TGTGCCTGGACTAGCGGGAGTCAGTTAGATACGCAGTATTTT. Amino acid sequence: CAWTSGSQLDTQYF.

V and J are TRBV21-1 and TRBJ2-1; TRBD1, the D gene given by the table, was not confirmed from the DNA. TRBV21-1 is given as a pseudogene. The length of the CDR3 is 15 residues. This CDR3 is CASTRGTGKRNEQFF. The CDR3 DNA follows: TGTGCCAGCACCAGGGGGACAGGGAAGAGGAATGAGCAGTTCTTC.

In its sample, this clone was seen a few times. The chain combines TRBV4-2 with TRBJ2-1; D unclear. CDR1 is LGHNA and CDR2 is YNFKEQ in the germline V gene. This CDR3 contains 16 residues. V gave up 1 base and J gave up 5 bases, with 15 bases separating them. The DNA of the CDR3 is TGTGCCAGCAGCCAAGTAGGCTCCACCGCCCACAATGAGCAGTTCTTC. Translation: CASSQVGSTAHNEQFF.

This clone was recorded only once. This rearrangement joins TRBV3-1 (or the pseudogene TRBV3-2) to TRBJ2-1; tentatively, D is TRBD2 (6 bases). CDR1 is LGHDT, CDR2 YNNKEL, per germline (reference sequence). CDR3 size: 13 residues. Trimming stripped 5 bases from V and 7 bases from J, with 12 bases between. CDR3 residues: CASSTLAANEQFF. CDR3 sequence (DNA): TGTGCCAGCAGCACACTAGCAGCGAATGAGCAGTTCTTC.

The chain couples TRBV10-2 to TRBJ1-5, with a tentative D call TRBD1 (5 bases). Trimming took off 0 bases at V and 1 base at J, with 7 bases between the two ends. The CDR3 consists of 15 residues. Germline-derived CDR1 and CDR2 are WSHSY and SAAADI. The CDR3 coding sequence is TGCGCCAGCAGTGAGTCCGGGGGAAGCAATCAGCCCCAGCATTTT. It specifies CASSESGGSNQPQHF.

This chain joins TRBV5-1 and TRBJ1-2, with D perhaps matching TRBD1 (6 bases). CDR1 and CDR2 from the germline V gene are SGHRS and YFSETQ. The germline V and J ends were trimmed by 3 bases and 1 base, with 13 bases remaining between them. This CDR3 region has 15 residues. CDR3 region: CASSSTDRINYGYTF. CDR3 coding DNA: TGCGCCAGCAGCTCGACAGACAGGATTAACTATGGCTACACCTTC.

The V gene is TRBV2, the J gene TRBJ2-5, with TRBD1 identical over 10 bases. The CDR3 runs 15 residues. Germline V CDR1 and CDR2: SNHLY, FYNNEI. Losses at the gene ends were 5 bases for V and 1 base for J; bases not matched to a gene: 4. CDR3 protein: CASSRQGAIQETQYF. The CDR3 DNA follows: TGTGCCAGCAGTCGACAGGGGGCTATCCAAGAGACCCAGTACTTC.

A single count supports this clone. The rearrangement links TRBV29-1 to TRBJ2-3; D uncertain. Looked up from germline, CDR1 is SQVTM and CDR2 is ANQGSEA. V gave up 4 bases and J gave up 3 bases, with 11 bases separating them. There are 13 residues in the CDR3. The CDR3 DNA follows: TGCAGCGTTGCCCCCGACGGGACAGATACGCAGTATTTT. Amino acid sequence: CSVAPDGTDTQYF.

This clone was seen once. The chain is built from TRBV7-2 and TRBJ2-3; 8 bases match TRBD1. The CDR3 has 16 amino acids. CDR1 is SGHTA, CDR2 FQGNSA, per germline. V dropped 5 bases and J dropped 0; count of bases not matched to a gene: 7. The CDR3: CASSLRQGRSTDTQYF. The CDR3 DNA sequence: TGTGCCAGCAGCCTGCGACAGGGGAGGAGCACAGATACGCAGTATTTT.

CDR3: CASSLQAGGPGELFF. The CDR3 nucleotides are TGTGCCAGCAGCCTCCAGGCAGGGGGCCCCGGGGAGCTGTTTTTT. J is TRBJ2-2 and V is TRBV7-3; 8 nucleotides match TRBD1. With 5 bases clipped from V and 6 bases from J, the junction kept 8 bases outside the gene matches. Germline V gives CDR1 SGHTA, CDR2 FQGTGA. The CDR3 covers 15 residues.

The genes are TRBV5-1 and TRBJ2-1; D remains ambiguous. The V end lost 0 bases, the J end lost 2 bases, and 12 bases lay between the germline ends. Looked up from germline, CDR1 is SGHRS and CDR2 is YFSETQ. There are 16 residues in the CDR3. CDR3 DNA sequence: TGCGCCAGCAGCTTGGCAAGTTTCGGAGCCTACAATGAGCAGTTCTTC. Its translation: CASSLASFGAYNEQFF.

J is TRBJ1-1 and V is TRBV5-5, with D perhaps TRBD1 (5 bases). Germline V CDR1 and CDR2: SGHKS, YYEKEE (reference sequence). V gave up 4 bases and J gave up 5 bases, with 18 bases separating them. The CDR3 runs 15 residues. The CDR3 DNA is TGTGCCAGCAGCACCGCCGTACTGTGGGGGACTGAAGCTTTCTTT. This sequence encodes CASSTAVLWGTEAFF.

The chain combines TRBV30 with TRBJ1-1; TRBD1 matches 7 bases. Germline trimming cut 4 bases from V and 4 bases from J; bases unmatched to any gene: 12. Germline CDR1 GTSNPN, CDR2 SVGIG (reference sequence). The CDR3 length is 15 residues. The CDR3 loop is CAWTDRAGGGTEAFF. In nucleotides, the CDR3 is TGTGCCTGGACCGACAGGGCCGGGGGGGGCACTGAAGCTTTCTTT.

This chain joins TRBV6-5 and TRBJ1-2, with TRBD1 as a possible D gene (5 bases). The germline V and J ends were trimmed by 8 bases and 7 bases, with 20 bases remaining between them. The CDR3 length is 14 residues. CDR1 and CDR2 from the germline V gene are MNHEY and SVGAGI. Here the CDR3 DNA reads TGTGCCAGCGTCCCGAGGGGCGGCACGTCTGGCTACACCTTC. This gives the protein CASVPRGGTSGYTF.

V gene TRBV3-1 (or the pseudogene TRBV3-2) combines with J gene TRBJ2-5, with D possibly TRBD1 on 5 matching bases. CDR1 and CDR2 from the germline V gene are LGHDT and YNNKEL (reference sequence). The CDR3 is 12 amino acids. V lost 4 bases and J lost 11, with 14 bases in between. CDR3: CASSLHRQLQYF. Here the CDR3 DNA reads TGTGCCAGCAGCCTTCATCGACAGCTTCAGTACTTC.

The CDR3 reads CASSLTPGESTEAFF. CDR3 nucleotides: TGTGCCAGCAGTTTAACCCCAGGGGAGAGCACTGAAGCTTTCTTT. This chain uses TRBV6-5 with TRBJ1-1, with D maybe TRBD1 (6 bases). The CDR3 runs 15 residues. The germline V gene has CDR1 MNHEY and CDR2 SVGAGI. Trimming shortened V by 4 bases and J by 4 bases, and 16 bases separated the two germline ends.